This T cell receptor beta chain was captured in a study of blood T cell repertoires in COVID-19. In the authors' methods: Estimation of nucleated cell counts was performed using reference gene primer amplification. Only in-frame clones appear in the TCRdb table, and some are missing; sequencing was by immunoSEQ multiplex PCR. That table supplies the V and J calls and clone size; D and trimming were determined from the DNA. In the table there are 50,000 to 70,000 clones, around nine tenths of which are singletons. The V gene lost 7 bases and the J gene lost 2 bases, with 11 bases spanning the gap. The CDR3 is 13 residues long. CDR1 MNHEY and CDR2 SVGAGI come from the germline V gene.

Sequenced material: peripheral blood. The clonotype was recovered from a woman older than 75 with active COVID-19. The chain joins TRBV6-5 to TRBJ1-1; D not certain. DNA for the CDR3: TGTGCCAGCACCCGAGTGGTTAACACTGAAGCTTTCTTT. Translating it yields CASTRVVNTEAFF.